This T cell receptor beta chain is from a study of identical twins (dated by TCRdb to about 2016). In terms of the full investigation: The study deep-sequenced TCR alpha and beta repertoires from monozygotic twins, unrelated adults of various ages and cord blood to test whether fetal clonotypes persist. To rule out contamination, replicate twin experiments were performed at different times with different library preparation protocols.

Every donor was a healthy Caucasian. The twin cohort consisted of three pairs of female monozygotic twins, all aged roughly 18 to 30 years. Peripheral blood mononuclear cells were used as the source from which RNA for TCR libraries was isolated. This clonotype has ten or more counts. Its antigen target is currently unknown. There are no base qualities to consult, and no much larger clone falls within one base. Overall study results and their limits: In monozygotic twins, out-of-frame TCR alpha sharing was systematically underestimated by recombination models, although the models agreed with sharing between unrelated individuals. Compared with coincidental sharing between unrelated individuals, out-of-frame TCR alpha sequences shared between twins had an excess of sequences with low generation probability. Invariant T cells such as MAIT and iNKT could partly confound zero-insertion analyses, though diverse VJ usage argued against this for most clonotypes. In beta out-of-frame sequences, excess twin sharing was weaker, because having fewer shared sequences lowered the signal-to-noise ratio. Abundant cord blood beta clonotypes carried fewer insertions; young adult naive repertoires showed a weaker similar trend, while memory repertoires showed none. Because the same donors could not be followed over many years, the conclusions relied on cross-sectional statistical analysis.

The method behind the library was 5' RACE. Instrument on record: Illumina HiSeq 2000. Template switching introduced a universal primer binding site; the final cDNA contained a unique molecular identifier, enabling accurate counting of TCR cDNA molecules. First-strand cDNA for TCR alpha and beta chains was synthesized from specific primers in the conserved constant-segment region. To control for contamination, every cDNA library was double barcoded, receiving both a SMART-Mk sample barcode and Illumina barcodes. Two successive PCR steps introduced TruSeq adapter sequences along with Illumina sample barcodes. The TCR alpha and beta cDNA libraries were sequenced on the Illumina HiSeq platform using custom primers. The study's own analysis went as follows. Raw reads were processed with MiGEC to extract unique molecular identifiers, and MiXCR was used to determine CDR3 positions. Recombination models were inferred per individual with the repgenHMM and IGoR tools using an EM algorithm. The analysis of shared clonotypes was done with the tcR package in R, with sharing normalized by the product of cloneset sizes. To study raw recombination without the effects of thymic and clonal selection, out-of-frame nonproductive sequences were analyzed. The public reads were run again by TCRdb, first through fastp at Q25 and then through MiXCR, and only productive beta chains were kept. Every distinct CDR3 protein forms one entry, paired with its most common genes and DNA. In this record, the V and J calls reflect TCRdb's handling and not the investigators' own analysis. In this sample the table shows about 730,000 distinct CDR3 sequences, less than 25% of which occur a single time. 4% to 5.5% of the sample goes to the ten largest clones.

The same sample was also studied in work on T cells expressing NK-cell markers. As the second paper documents: Three sorted T-cell subsets (CD3+CD56+NKG2C+, CD3+CD56+NKG2C- and CD3+CD56-NKG2C+) from under 10 donors had their TCR beta-chain repertoires profiled. Among the eight sequenced donors, seven were HCMV-seropositive and one was HCMV-seronegative. To restrict sorting to alphabetaTCR-expressing T cells, an anti-gammadeltaTCR antibody was added in several experiments. In roughly 6 donors, the dominant CD3+CD56+NKG2C+ clonotypes ranked among the top 10 CD8+ clonotypes, making up 1.0-7.0% of CD8+ T cells. Those dominant clonotypes were again the most abundant among CD3+CD56-NKG2C+ cells in a handful of donors, at roughly 25-65%. It remained unclear whether the expanded NKG2C-expressing T cell clones were specific for HCMV antigens. Randomly selected healthy volunteers, three men and five women, were used as the eight sequenced donors. HCMV-specific IgG was detected in serum with a commercial ELISA kit to determine HCMV serostatus. For several donors, bulk peripheral blood T-cell repertoires were additionally sequenced from unsorted PBMC. Reads were demultiplexed and grouped by UMI with MIGEC, and clonotypes were assembled and quantified with MiTCR. To exclude erroneous sequences, only TCR cDNA sequences supported by at least two reads were retained. Downstream repertoire analysis used the tcR package, and clonotypes were matched across fractions by CDR3 nucleotide sequence plus V segment. VDJmatch was used to annotate antigen specificity against VDJdb, with one amino acid substitution in CDR3 permitted.

The receptor was derived from a woman aged 18-29 years in good health. The source material was PBMCs.

In nucleotide form, the sequence is TGTGCCAGCAGTTCGGGGTGGGGGTCTGTCGAGCAGTACTTC. Protein translation: CASSSGWGSVEQYF. The chain joins TRBV27 to TRBJ2-7; the D segment might be TRBD1 or TRBD2, since each matches 5 bases. The CDR3 goes from the cysteine to the phenylalanine over 14 residues. Here the CDR3 DNA is all that survives: 42 bases in frame from base 1. Based on the germline V gene (reference sequence), the CDR1 and CDR2 sequences are MNHEY and SMNVEV. V is pared back by 4 bases and J by 6 bases, with 16 bases lying between the germline termini.